The rows below give T cell receptor beta chains drawn from one sample of a study of beta chain features in type 1 diabetes. The repertoire was sequenced with immunoSEQ multiplex PCR; TCRdb's copy has only in-frame clones and lacks some. The sample has approximately 170,000 clones, roughly 60% seen once. The specimen was naive CD4+ T cells from blood. The receptors shown here come from a man aged 30-40 years with type 1 diabetes. Both conserved end residues are part of each CDR3. The order of the fields is D gene, clone size, V gene, J gene, CDR3 length, CDR3 protein, CDR3 DNA. The D gene is left open where the match is weak. Not every row has a clone size; where given, it reads once, few, many or a size class.

D: TRBD2
size: .
V: TRBV4-3
J: TRBJ2-2
length: 16
CDR3: CASSLWTSGGTGELFF
DNA: TGCGCCAGCAGCCTATGGACTAGCGGGGGCACCGGGGAGCTGTTTTTT

D: TRBD1
size: .
V: TRBV10-3
J: TRBJ2-1
length: 14
CDR3: CAISDRGSYNEQFF
DNA: TGTGCCATCAGCGACAGGGGTTCATACAATGAGCAGTTCTTC

D: TRBD1
size: once
V: TRBV29-1
J: TRBJ1-2
length: 13
CDR3: CSVGTGGSYGYTF
DNA: TGCAGCGTTGGGACAGGGGGAAGCTATGGCTACACCTTC

D: .
size: .
V: TRBV4-1
J: TRBJ2-3
length: 15
CDR3: CASSQDGLGTDTQYF
DNA: TGCGCCAGCAGCCAGGACGGCCTTGGCACAGATACGCAGTATTTT

D: .
size: .
V: TRBV5-1
J: TRBJ2-1
length: 13
CDR3: CASSWGDYNEQFF
DNA: TGCGCCAGCAGCTGGGGGGACTACAATGAGCAGTTCTTC

D: .
size: .
V: TRBV9
J: TRBJ2-7
length: 15
CDR3: CASSVGPGSGYEQYF
DNA: TGTGCCAGCAGCGTAGGGCCAGGGAGTGGCTACGAGCAGTACTTC

D: .
size: .
V: TRBV7-2
J: TRBJ2-7
length: 15
CDR3: CASSLSSQGPYEQYF
DNA: TGTGCCAGCAGCTTATCCTCTCAAGGCCCATACGAGCAGTACTTC

D: .
size: .
V: TRBV4-3
J: TRBJ2-7
length: 14
CDR3: CASSEDGISYEQYF
DNA: TGCGCCAGCAGCGAAGACGGGATCTCCTACGAGCAGTACTTC

D: .
size: once
V: TRBV29-1
J: TRBJ2-1
length: 18
CDR3: CSVEPTRKITGGYNEQFF
DNA: TGCAGCGTTGAACCCACAAGAAAAATCACCGGTGGGTACAATGAGCAGTTCTTC

D: .
size: few
V: TRBV29-1
J: TRBJ2-5
length: 13
CDR3: CSVESTTQETQYF
DNA: TGCAGCGTTGAATCGACCACACAAGAGACCCAGTACTTC

D: .
size: .
V: TRBV29-1
J: TRBJ2-1
length: 13
CDR3: CSVAQKLGNEQFF
DNA: TGCAGCGTTGCCCAGAAATTAGGTAATGAGCAGTTCTTC

D: .
size: .
V: TRBV19
J: TRBJ2-3
length: 14
CDR3: CASSPPGVTDTQYF
DNA: TGTGCCAGTAGTCCGCCCGGGGTCACAGATACGCAGTATTTT

D: TRBD1
size: .
V: TRBV2
J: TRBJ2-1
length: 12
CDR3: CASSTGVREQFF
DNA: TGTGCCAGCAGTACAGGGGTCAGGGAGCAGTTCTTC

D: .
size: .
V: TRBV10-3
J: TRBJ2-7
length: 16
CDR3: CAISLPPGSSSYEQYF
DNA: TGTGCCATCAGTCTCCCGCCAGGGTCAAGCTCCTACGAGCAGTACTTC

D: .
size: once
V: TRBV2
J: TRBJ2-7
length: 12
CDR3: CASSLDTYEQYF
DNA: TGTGCCAGCAGCCTCGACACGTACGAGCAGTACTTC

D: TRBD1
size: .
V: TRBV29-1
J: TRBJ1-1
length: 12
CDR3: CSVNRGGPEAFF
DNA: TGCAGCGTTAACAGGGGAGGGCCTGAAGCTTTCTTT

D: .
size: .
V: TRBV3-2
J: TRBJ2-4
length: 9
CDR3: CAGGGIQYF
DNA: TGTGCCGGAGGGGGGATTCAGTACTTC

D: TRBD2
size: .
V: TRBV4-3
J: TRBJ2-4
length: 18
CDR3: CASSQDYPSGATKNIQYF
DNA: TGCGCCAGCAGCCAAGATTATCCTAGCGGGGCGACCAAAAACATTCAGTACTTC

D: .
size: .
V: TRBV25-1
J: TRBJ1-1
length: 12
CDR3: CASGYYGTEAFF
DNA: TGTGCCAGCGGTTACTACGGCACTGAAGCTTTCTTT

D: .
size: few
V: TRBV23-1
J: TRBJ2-3
length: 16
CDR3: CASSQSFRKSTDTQYF
DNA: TGCGCCAGCAGTCAATCGTTCAGGAAAAGCACAGATACGCAGTATTTT

D: .
size: .
V: TRBV28
J: TRBJ2-7
length: 17
CDR3: CASIGWVPGDGAYEQYF
DNA: TGTGCCAGCATCGGCTGGGTGCCGGGGGACGGAGCCTACGAGCAGTACTTC

D: .
size: few
V: TRBV29-1
J: TRBJ1-2
length: 13
CDR3: CSVRQPNGGGYTF
DNA: TGCAGCGTTCGACAGCCTAATGGGGGTGGCTACACCTTC

D: .
size: .
V: TRBV19
J: TRBJ1-1
length: 17
CDR3: CASSIRGSAAGLTEAFF
DNA: TGTGCCAGTAGTATTAGGGGGTCAGCTGCTGGTCTCACTGAAGCTTTCTTT

D: TRBD2
size: .
V: TRBV29-1
J: TRBJ2-1
length: 13
CDR3: CSVGLAGNNEQFF
DNA: TGCAGCGTAGGTTTAGCGGGGAACAATGAGCAGTTCTTC

D: .
size: .
V: TRBV14
J: TRBJ1-2
length: 15
CDR3: CASSQAPTGSDGYTF
DNA: TGTGCCAGCAGCCAAGCACCAACAGGGAGCGATGGCTACACCTTC

D: .
size: .
V: TRBV7-2
J: TRBJ2-5
length: 12
CDR3: CASSWNQETQYF
DNA: TGTGCCAGCAGCTGGAACCAAGAGACCCAGTACTTC

D: .
size: .
V: TRBV9
J: TRBJ2-7
length: 14
CDR3: CASSVEGGPYEQYF
DNA: TGTGCCAGCAGCGTAGAGGGGGGGCCCTACGAGCAGTACTTC

D: TRBD2
size: .
V: TRBV7-2
J: TRBJ2-5
length: 14
CDR3: CASTLLGREETQYF
DNA: TGTGCCAGCACTCTACTAGGGAGGGAAGAGACCCAGTACTTC

D: .
size: .
V: TRBV7-9
J: TRBJ2-5
length: 16
CDR3: CASSKTLRWDQETQYF
DNA: TGTGCCAGCAGCAAGACCCTTCGGTGGGACCAAGAGACCCAGTACTTC

D: .
size: .
V: TRBV28
J: TRBJ1-1
length: 12
CDR3: CASRVMNTEAFF
DNA: TGTGCCAGCAGGGTGATGAACACTGAAGCTTTCTTT

D: .
size: few
V: TRBV25-1
J: TRBJ2-3
length: 15
CDR3: CASRALRGSTDTQYF
DNA: TGTGCCAGCAGGGCCTTGAGGGGTAGCACAGATACGCAGTATTTT